The 22 T cell receptor beta chains given below trace back to one sample, sequenced in a study of blood T cell repertoires in COVID-19. Sequencing was performed with immunoSEQ multiplex PCR; in TCRdb, only in-frame clones are kept and a portion is missing. The sample holds fewer than 200,000 clones, 80% to 90% seen once. The sequenced sample consisted of peripheral blood. The receptor set was obtained from a man in his fifties with active or convalescent COVID-19.

The chain is built from TRBV5-1 and TRBJ1-2; D might be TRBD1 (6 bases). The V end lost 4 bases, the J end lost 8 bases, and 18 bases lay between the germline ends. In germline, CDR1 is SGHRS, CDR2 YFSETQ. This CDR3 comprises 14 residues. In DNA form, the CDR3 reads TGCGCCAGCAGCCCCTCAGGGAACAGGGTGGGCTACACCTTC. Translated, it gives CASSPSGNRVGYTF.

The V gene is TRBV19, the J gene TRBJ1-4; no definite D call. The CDR3 sequence is 15 residues long. The germline V gene encodes CDR1 LNHDA and CDR2 SQIVND (reference sequence). V was shortened by 1 base and J by 3 bases, with 9 bases between the two germline ends. CDR3 DNA sequence: TGTGCCAGTAGTATAGCTTTCGGTTCTAATGAAAAACTGTTTTTT. Translated, it gives CASSIAFGSNEKLFF.

The chain links TRBV18 to TRBJ1-2, with 9 bases fitting TRBD1. CDR3 length equals 15 residues. Germline V gene data show CDR1 as KGHSH and CDR2 as LQKENI. Unmatched junction bases numbered 10, after V lost 3 bases and J lost 8 bases. The CDR3 DNA follows: TGTGCCAGCTCACCTTTCTCCGGGACAGGGCTCGGCTACACCTTC. This encodes CASSPFSGTGLGYTF.

This chain joins TRBV19 and TRBJ1-1; D is undetermined. The CDR3 has 15 residues. Germline-derived CDR1 and CDR2 are LNHDA and SQIVND (reference sequence). Trimming took off 2 bases at V and 5 bases at J, with 15 bases between the two ends. CDR3 in DNA: TGTGCCAGTAGTATAAGCCGGGATATGGTTACTGAAGCTTTCTTT. It yields the protein CASSISRDMVTEAFF. The entire variable domain, with the rest obtained from reference TRBV19 and TRBJ1-1, is as follows: DGGITQSPKYLFRKEGQNVTLSCEQNLNHDAMYWYRQDPGQGLRLIYYSQIVNDFQKGDIAEGYSVSREKKESFPLTVTSAQKNPTAFYLCASSISRDMVTEAFFGQGTRLTVV.

This chain links TRBV6-5 with TRBJ1-2; tentative D call: TRBD1 (5 bases). The CDR3 totals 13 residues. Trimming took 4 bases from V and 1 from J, leaving 7 bases between them. Germline V gives CDR1 MNHEY, CDR2 SVGAGI. In nucleotides, the CDR3 is TGTGCCAGCAGTTTTCAGGGTAACTATGGCTACACCTTC. Amino acid sequence: CASSFQGNYGYTF.

The DNA of the CDR3 is TGTGCCAGCAGTCACTGGGGACAGGAGGACGAGCAGTACTTC. Translating gives CASSHWGQEDEQYF. This chain uses TRBV6-6 with TRBJ2-7, with TRBD1 identical over 8 bases. CDR3 length equals 14 residues. V lost 5 bases, J lost 5 bases, and 8 bases stayed unmatched. Per germline, CDR1 MNHNY and CDR2 SVGAGI (reference sequence).

This rearrangement joins TRBV7-6 to TRBJ2-1, with TRBD1 matching 7 bases. V gave up 2 bases and J gave up 2 bases; unmatched junction bases: 6. CDR3 size: 16 residues. Germline assignment: CDR1 SGHVS and CDR2 FNYEAQ. DNA of the CDR3: TGTGCCAGCAGCTTATTAGGACAGGCGACCTACAATGAGCAGTTCTTC. The encoded protein is CASSLLGQATYNEQFF.

The rearrangement links TRBV4-2 to TRBJ1-5; a weak D match, TRBD1 (5 bases). Germline V gene data show CDR1 as LGHNA and CDR2 as YNFKEQ. The CDR3 has 16 amino acids. Trimming removed 3 bases at V and 2 bases at J, with 14 bases between. The CDR3 DNA reads TGTGCCAGCAGCCACAGCAGGGCCCAGGGCAATCAGCCCCAGCATTTT. This codes for CASSHSRAQGNQPQHF.

In its sample, this clone was seen a few times. The rearrangement uses TRBV9 and TRBJ2-1; TRBD2 matches at 7 bases. The CDR3 is 14 amino acids. Germline CDR1 is SGDLS and CDR2 is YYNGEE. The V and J ends lost 4 bases and 2 bases, in that order; junction bases with no gene match: 3. This CDR3 reads CASSPGTTYNEQFF. The DNA for the CDR3 is TGTGCCAGCAGCCCCGGGACTACCTACAATGAGCAGTTCTTC.

The chain carries TRBV19 and TRBJ1-2; 7 nucleotides align to TRBD1. V shed 4 bases, J shed 3 bases, and the junction held 8 bases outside the gene matches. There are 15 residues in the CDR3. CDR1 is LNHDA and CDR2 is SQIVND in the germline V gene (reference sequence). The CDR3 sequence: CASSTTTGPDYGYTF. The CDR3 DNA sequence: TGTGCCAGTAGTACCACGACAGGGCCCGACTATGGCTACACCTTC.

The rearrangement joins TRBV6-5 to TRBJ1-5; D is unclear. From germline, CDR1 is MNHEY and CDR2 SVGAGI. V was pared by 6 bases and J by 0 bases, with 6 bases between. The CDR3 runs to 13 residues. As DNA, the CDR3 is TGTGCCAGCAGGGAGTATAGCAATCAGCCCCAGCATTTT. It translates to CASREYSNQPQHF.

The V call is TRBV6-6, the J call TRBJ1-4; 7 nucleotides agree with TRBD1. CDR1 and CDR2 (germline): MNHNY, SVGAGI (reference sequence). V lost 2 bases to trimming and J lost 6 bases; unmatched junction nucleotides: 3. The CDR3 consists of 14 residues. The CDR3 is CASSYLGTDEKLFF. DNA of the CDR3: TGTGCCAGCAGTTACCTTGGGACAGATGAAAAACTGTTTTTT.

The J gene is TRBJ2-2, the V gene TRBV9; TRBD2 might be the D (6 bases). V dropped 3 bases and J dropped 1 base, with 16 bases sitting between them. This CDR3 has 17 amino acids. From germline, CDR1 is SGDLS and CDR2 YYNGEE. The CDR3 DNA reads TGTGCCAGCAGCGCCTCGACGGGACTGGGGAACACCGGGGAGCTGTTTTTT. Translating gives CASSASTGLGNTGELFF.

The chain links TRBV7-2 to TRBJ1-6, with D possibly matching TRBD1 (5 bases). V shed 1 base and J shed 10 bases, with 14 bases lying between them. The CDR3 contains 15 residues. Germline V CDR1 and CDR2: SGHTA, FQGNSA. The CDR3 region has the DNA TGTGCCAGCAGCTTAGTGGGGACCGGGGGGTCACCCCTCCACTTT. It encodes CASSLVGTGGSPLHF. Full variable domain (remainder filled in from reference TRBV7-2 and TRBJ1-6): GAGVSQSPSNKVTEKGKDVELRCDPISGHTALYWYRQSLGQGLEFLIYFQGNSAPDKSGLPSDRFSAERTGGSVSTLTIQRTQQEDSAVYLCASSLVGTGGSPLHFGNGTRLTVT.

This clone was seen just once. J is TRBJ1-1 and V is TRBV6-5; possibly TRBD1 for D (6 bases). V lost 4 bases to trimming and J lost 5 bases, with 11 bases between them. Germline lookup yields CDR1 MNHEY and CDR2 SVGAGI. CDR3 length: 13 residues. The CDR3 sequence: CASSLGRGTEAFF. CDR3 bases: TGTGCCAGCAGTTTGGGGAGGGGGACTGAAGCTTTCTTT.

The sample holds one count of this clone. The CDR3 coding sequence is TGCAGTGCTAGTAGTGGGACAGCGAGGTTTAACAATGAGCAGTTCTTC. As protein: CSASSGTARFNNEQFF. The rearrangement joins TRBV20-1 to TRBJ2-1; 7 bases are shared with TRBD1. V lost 3 bases to trimming and J lost 5 bases; unmatched junction nucleotides: 13. The V gene's germline CDR1 is DFQATT and CDR2 SNEGSKA (reference sequence). This CDR3 has 16 amino acids.

The CDR3 here is CASSTGTGIEKLFF. The DNA of the CDR3 is TGTGCCAGCAGCACCGGGACAGGGATTGAAAAACTGTTTTTT. The rearrangement uses TRBV6-5 and TRBJ1-4; 9 bases fit TRBD1. V was pared by 6 bases and J by 7 bases, with 6 bases of the junction left unmatched. Germline V gene sequence: CDR1 MNHEY, CDR2 SVGAGI. The CDR3 extends over 14 amino acids.

J is TRBJ2-7 and V is TRBV29-1, with a tentative D call TRBD2 (5 bases). The CDR3 loop spans 15 amino acids. Looked up from germline, CDR1 is SQVTM and CDR2 is ANQGSEA. Trimming took 1 base from V and 0 from J, leaving 13 bases between them. The CDR3: CSVEGLDFDSYEQYF. The CDR3 region has the DNA TGCAGCGTTGAAGGCTTGGACTTTGACTCCTACGAGCAGTACTTC.

In its sample, this clone was seen once. The chain is built from TRBV6-6 and TRBJ1-2; 8 bases map to TRBD1. This CDR3 is built from 14 residues. The V segment lost 6 bases and the J segment 1 base; nucleotides outside the gene matches: 4. Germline V CDR1 and CDR2: MNHNY, SVGAGI (reference sequence). CDR3 in amino acids: CASRPRGLNYGYTF. For the CDR3, the DNA is TGTGCCAGCAGACCCAGGGGGCTTAACTATGGCTACACCTTC.

The rearrangement uses TRBV10-2 and TRBJ2-7; 14 bases map to TRBD2. The junction had 10 bases not matched to a gene; V was cut back by 0 bases and J by 9 bases. Per germline, CDR1 WSHSY and CDR2 SAAADI. CDR3 length: 17 amino acids. The DNA for the CDR3 is TGCGCCAGCAGTGAGTCGAGACTAGCGGGAGGGGGGACGGGGCAGTACTTC. Protein product: CASSESRLAGGGTGQYF.

This clone was picked up a small number of times. The chain is built from TRBV28 and TRBJ1-2, with 7 bases that match TRBD1. Germline CDR1 and CDR2: MDHEN and SYDVKM. Unmatched junction bases numbered 4, after V lost 6 bases and J lost 3 bases. The CDR3 is 13 residues long. The chain's CDR3 is CASSTTGDYGYTF. DNA of the CDR3: TGTGCCAGCAGCACTACAGGGGACTATGGCTACACCTTC.

This chain joins TRBV6-5 and TRBJ1-3; 9 bases agree with TRBD1. V lost 6 bases and J lost 0; bases outside the gene matches: 0. The germline V gene has CDR1 MNHEY and CDR2 SVGAGI. The CDR3 loop spans 14 amino acids. CDR3 region: CASRTGGSGNTIYF. The DNA for the CDR3 is TGTGCCAGCAGGACAGGGGGCTCTGGAAACACCATATATTTT.